The entry below gives a single T cell receptor (beta chain) sequence along with its context. This record belongs to a study of control samples from healthy donors and cancer patients. V lost 6 bases to trimming and J lost 1 base, with 17 bases between them. CDR1 MDHEN and CDR2 SYDVKM come from the germline V gene. The CDR3 is 16 amino acids. Libraries were prepared by immunoSEQ multiplex PCR; TCRdb keeps only in-frame clonotypes and omits some of them. Its table records fewer than 200,000 clones. The genes are TRBV28 and TRBJ2-3; possible D gene TRBD1, 6 bases. The sample taken for sequencing was blood. The receptor's source is a woman aged 25 to 45 in good health. In nucleotides, the CDR3 is TGTGCCAGCAGACACCATTACAGGGCCCGCACAGATACGCAGTATTTT. Protein product: CASRHHYRARTDTQYF.